The entry below gives a single TCR beta chain sequence along with its context. Trimming took off 5 bases at V and 6 bases at J, with 14 bases between the two ends. Germline V gene lookup returns CDR1 MNHEY and CDR2 SVGAGI. CDR3 length equals 14 residues. This sample was included in a study of blood T cell repertoires in COVID-19. The authors' processing: Amplification of reference gene primers provided the estimated nucleated cell counts. Method: immunoSEQ multiplex PCR; TCRdb's copy keeps in-frame clones and lacks some. That table gives V, J and clone size, and the DNA gave D and trimming. Here the sample spans 300,000 or so clones, roughly 86% being singletons.

The receptor was isolated from a man aged 65 to 85 with acute or convalescent COVID-19. Sequenced input: peripheral blood. The chain uses TRBV6-5 and TRBJ2-1; the D gene is possibly TRBD1 (6 bases). The CDR3: CASSKPGHSNEQFF. The CDR3 region has the DNA TGTGCCAGCAGTAAACCGGGACATAGCAATGAGCAGTTCTTC.